This TCR beta chain was obtained from a study of blood T cell repertoires in COVID-19. Overall study: Specimens from acute and convalescent COVID-19 originated in the United States, Italy and Spain. T cells, B-cell-depleted T cells, or PBMCs provided the cDNA or gDNA that served as material.

Authors' methods: The authors estimated nucleated cell counts from reference gene primer amplification. The table came from immunoSEQ multiplex PCR; TCRdb's copy has only in-frame clones and leaves some out. V and J calls and clone size are those listed in that table; D and trimming were worked out from the DNA. This sample has roughly 140,000 clones; roughly 80% occur once, and the top ten carry 3.5% to 4%. J lost 3 bases, V lost 9 bases, and 3 bases had no gene match. CDR1 and CDR2 (germline): KGHDR, SFDVKD. The CDR3 has 12 amino acids. The sequenced sample was peripheral blood. The receptor's source is a man in his 70s who had recovered from COVID-19. The chain uses TRBV24-1 and TRBJ2-7; 8 bases are a match to TRBD1. Here the CDR3 reads CATGQGHYEQYF. DNA of the CDR3: TGTGCCACCGGACAGGGTCACTACGAGCAGTACTTC.